This T cell receptor (beta chain) is from a study of CD8 T cells in Susac syndrome. An amount of RNA that ranged from roughly 0.5 to 1 ug was reverse transcribed with random hexamers. Amplification of TCR beta CDR3 used immunoSEQ multiplex PCR across 54 Vbeta and 13 Jbeta. In TCRdb, the immunoSEQ multiplex PCR reads were re-called with MiXCR into one record per CDR3 protein. In the table there are some 65,000 distinct CDR3 sequences, approximately 94% of which are singletons. Negative isolation was used for CD8+ and CD4+ T cells, and FACS enrichment was applied to TEMRA cells. This CDR3 comprises 13 residues. CDR1 is SGDLS, CDR2 YYNGEE, per germline. V dropped 4 bases and J dropped 5 bases, with 12 bases sitting between them.

The chain carries TRBV9 and TRBJ1-2; D may be TRBD1 (6 bases). This TCR was sampled from a human donor with multiple sclerosis. The specimen sequenced was CD8+ T cells from PBMCs. Here the CDR3 reads CASSPNREYGYTF. CDR3 nucleotides: TGTGCCAGCAGCCCAAACAGGGAATATGGCTACACCTTC.